The present entry profiles one T cell receptor beta chain with its context. This sample was included in a study of T cell responses to AZD1222 COVID-19 vaccine. Trimming cost V 5 bases and J 6 bases; bases outside gene matches: 12. The CDR3 extends over 15 amino acids. CDR1 MNHEY and CDR2 SVGEGT come from the germline V gene. Libraries were prepared by immunoSEQ multiplex PCR; TCRdb keeps only in-frame clonotypes and omits some of them. Counted here are approximately 120,000 clones, 91% occurring once; the ten biggest clones make up 4% to 5%. This sample comprised peripheral blood, obtained on day 0 of AZD1222 vaccination. The V gene is TRBV6-2 or TRBV6-3, the J gene TRBJ1-2, with TRBD1 matching over 7 bases. This clonotype was sampled from an adult in good health. Here the CDR3 reads CASSPSRQGSDGYTF. The CDR3 DNA follows: TGTGCCAGCAGTCCCTCCAGACAGGGATCAGATGGCTACACCTTC.